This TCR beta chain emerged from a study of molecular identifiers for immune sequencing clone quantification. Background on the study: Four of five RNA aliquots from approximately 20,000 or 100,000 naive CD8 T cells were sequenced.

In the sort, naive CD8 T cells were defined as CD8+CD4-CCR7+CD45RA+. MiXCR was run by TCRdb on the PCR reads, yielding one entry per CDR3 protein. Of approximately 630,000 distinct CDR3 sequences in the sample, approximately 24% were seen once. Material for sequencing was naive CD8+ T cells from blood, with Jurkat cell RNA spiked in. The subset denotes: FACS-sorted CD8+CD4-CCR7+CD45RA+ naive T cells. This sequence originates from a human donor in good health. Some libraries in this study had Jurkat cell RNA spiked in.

The CDR3 reads CASSPTTGGYNYGYTF. For the CDR3, the DNA is TGTGCCAGCAGTCCTACGACAGGGGGATATAACTATGGCTACACCTTC. The chain uses TRBV9 and TRBJ1-2, with 9 positions matching TRBD1. V was clipped by 5 bases and J by 1 base; unmatched bases: 9. Germline CDR1 and CDR2: SGDLS and YYNGEE. The CDR3 is made up of 16 amino acids.